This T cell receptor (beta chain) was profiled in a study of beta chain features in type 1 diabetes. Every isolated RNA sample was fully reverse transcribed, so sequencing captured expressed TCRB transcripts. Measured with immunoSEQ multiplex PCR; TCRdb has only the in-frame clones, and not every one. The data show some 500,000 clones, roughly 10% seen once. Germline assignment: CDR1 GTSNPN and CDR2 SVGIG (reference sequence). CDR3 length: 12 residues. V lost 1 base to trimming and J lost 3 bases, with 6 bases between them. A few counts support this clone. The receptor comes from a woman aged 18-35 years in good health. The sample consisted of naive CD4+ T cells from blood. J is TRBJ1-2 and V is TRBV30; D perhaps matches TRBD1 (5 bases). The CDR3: CAWSGGYYGYTF. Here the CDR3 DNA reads TGTGCCTGGAGTGGGGGGTACTATGGCTACACCTTC.